This TCR beta chain was documented in a study of T-cell memory formation after mild COVID-19. Study-level information: Clusters of TCRs were largely donor specific. Notes on the study in general: The study found contracting CD4+ clones mainly in CM and EM and contracting CD8+ clones in EMRA.

Libraries for TCRalpha and TCRbeta carried sample barcodes and unique molecular identifiers via 5'RACE. TCRdb ran MiXCR on the 5' RACE reads and lists one entry per CDR3 protein. The sample lists about 560,000 distinct CDR3 sequences, 17% occurring once. Germline CDR1 and CDR2: LGHNA and YNFKEQ. Trimming cost V 4 bases and J 4 bases; bases outside gene matches: 14. This CDR3 is built from 18 residues. This clonotype was seen a handful of times. The antigen remains unidentified. The chain uses TRBV4-2 and TRBJ2-5, with 11 bases matching TRBD2. This TCR derives from an adult woman who had mild COVID-19 (a few samples of this study predate the infection). Cell type and time point are not known. Sequencing input: PBMCs or a T cell subset sorted from them (not recorded which). CDR3 DNA: TGTGCCAGCAGCCTTATAGCGGGAGGGCCTGGAGGTGGAGAGACCCAGTACTTC. It codes for CASSLIAGGPGGGETQYF.